These 19 T cell receptor beta chains originate from one sample sequenced in a study of early T cells in non-severe SARS-CoV-2 infection. TCRdb reanalysed the 5' RACE reads using MiXCR and keeps one entry per CDR3 protein. This sample has 30,000 to 45,000 distinct CDR3 sequences; over 8.5% occur once, and the top ten carry approximately 12%. Sequencing was done on a sample of whole blood. The source of these receptors is an adult who was a healthcare worker with PCR-confirmed SARS-CoV-2 infection or an uninfected control (not recorded which).

Comment on this clonotype: At one of its ends the junction is not consistent with the germline gene, which may arise from a read error. The chain has TRBV9 and TRBJ1-2; D ambiguous. Germline V gene data show CDR1 as SGDLS and CDR2 as YYNGEE. There are 15 residues in the CDR3. CDR3 residues: CTSSVGYVSNYGYTF. The CDR3 region has the DNA TGTACCAGCAGCGTAGGTTATGTCTCCAACTATGGCTACACCTTC.

This clonotype was seen many times. The chain employs TRBV4-3 and TRBJ2-5; maybe TRBD2 (6 bases). The V gene lost 1 base and the J gene lost 3 bases, with 9 bases spanning the gap. Germline V gene data show CDR1 as LGHNA and CDR2 as YSLEER. The CDR3 has 14 amino acids. CDR3: CASSQGLVEETQYF. CDR3 coding DNA: TGCGCCAGCAGCCAAGGACTAGTGGAAGAGACCCAGTACTTC.

This clonotype was detected ten times or more. The chain combines TRBV19 with TRBJ2-3, with a possible D match to TRBD2 (6 bases). The V gene lost 4 bases and the J gene lost 4 bases, with 12 bases spanning the gap. There are 14 residues in the CDR3. Per the germline V gene, CDR1 is LNHDA and CDR2 is SQIVND (reference sequence). CDR3: CASSKLGGADTQYF. The CDR3 DNA is TGTGCCAGTAGTAAATTGGGAGGCGCAGATACGCAGTATTTT.

This clonotype came up many times. The V and J genes are TRBV4-1 and TRBJ1-2, with D hard to call. Germline assignment: CDR1 MGHRA and CDR2 YSYEKL. This CDR3 has 14 residues. V gave up 4 bases and J gave up 1 base, with 10 bases separating them. The CDR3 region has the DNA TGCGCCAGCAGCCTCATACAGCGTAACTATGGCTACACCTTC. Residues: CASSLIQRNYGYTF.

The rearrangement links TRBV6-6 to TRBJ2-5; 13 nucleotides agree with TRBD2. This CDR3 region has 17 residues. V was clipped by 0 bases and J by 5 bases; unmatched bases: 6. Germline CDR1 reads MNHNY; CDR2 reads SVGAGI (reference sequence). This chain's CDR3 is CASSYSRLAGGEETQYF. The DNA of the CDR3 is TGTGCCAGCAGTTACTCGCGACTAGCGGGGGGAGAGGAGACCCAGTACTTC.

This rearrangement joins TRBV6-2 or TRBV6-3 to TRBJ2-6, with D unclear. The germline gives CDR1 MNHEY, CDR2 SVGEGT. V was trimmed by 7 bases and J by 4 bases, leaving 5 bases between them. This CDR3 has 12 amino acids. Here the CDR3 DNA reads TGTGCCAGCATGACGGGGGCCAACGTCCTGACTTTC. Protein product: CASMTGANVLTF.

The gene calls are TRBV20-1 and TRBJ1-1, with D uncertain. Trimming stripped 6 bases from V and 8 bases from J, with 16 bases between. Germline loops: CDR1 DFQATT, CDR2 SNEGSKA (reference sequence). The CDR3 has 12 amino acids. CDR3 coding DNA: TGCAGTGCCCAGCGAGGCGAATTCGAAGCTTTCTTT. Protein product: CSAQRGEFEAFF.

V is TRBV20-1 and J is TRBJ2-7; TRBD1 is a possible D gene (5 bases). The germline V gene encodes CDR1 DFQATT and CDR2 SNEGSKA (reference sequence). The V end was cut by 6 bases, the J end by 2 bases, with 17 bases between. The CDR3 spans 14 residues. This chain's CDR3 is CSAVGPDNPYEQYF. The CDR3 nucleotides read TGCAGTGCCGTGGGGCCGGACAATCCCTACGAGCAGTACTTC.

The chain couples TRBV6-5 to TRBJ2-1, with 8 bases fitting TRBD1. V lost 6 bases to trimming and J lost 10 bases; unmatched junction nucleotides: 20. CDR3 size: 17 residues. The germline V gene has CDR1 MNHEY and CDR2 SVGAGI. The CDR3 is CASSLTPGGAIKEEQFF. Here the CDR3 DNA reads TGTGCCAGCAGCCTCACTCCAGGGGGCGCAATTAAGGAGGAGCAGTTCTTC.

This clonotype occurred a few times. V usage is TRBV5-1 and J usage is TRBJ2-1; D may be TRBD2 (6 bases). The CDR3 is 14 residues long. V was pared by 4 bases and J by 8 bases, with 16 bases between. Germline V lookup: CDR1 SGHRS, CDR2 YFSETQ. CDR3 sequence: CASSPTSASDEQFF. The CDR3 region has the DNA TGCGCCAGCAGCCCAACCTCAGCTAGCGATGAGCAGTTCTTC.

This clonotype was observed many times. V and J are TRBV7-2 and TRBJ1-2, with D perhaps matching TRBD1 (5 bases). The ends were cut back, 6 bases at V and 0 bases at J, with 14 bases in the middle. The V gene's germline CDR1 is SGHTA and CDR2 FQGNSA. The CDR3 is 15 residues long. CDR3 loop: CASRSRVSPNYGYTF. The CDR3 DNA reads as TGTGCCAGCAGGTCCAGGGTTTCCCCTAACTATGGCTACACCTTC.

This clonotype was found many times. The chain employs TRBV5-4 and TRBJ2-5; D might be TRBD1 (6 bases). This CDR3 has 14 residues. Germline CDR1 SGHNT, CDR2 YYREEE (reference sequence). Between the trimmed V and J ends, which lost 2 bases and 1 base, there was a span of 9 bases. CDR3 loop: CASSFGTPQETQYF. In DNA form, the CDR3 reads TGTGCCAGCAGCTTCGGGACACCCCAAGAGACCCAGTACTTC.

This clonotype occurred a few times. The rearrangement links TRBV28 to TRBJ2-5; the match to TRBD2 covers 13 bases. V shed 4 bases, J shed 4 bases, and the junction held 3 bases outside the gene matches. The CDR3 consists of 15 residues. Per germline, CDR1 MDHEN and CDR2 SYDVKM. The CDR3 bases are TGTGCCAGCAGTTCACTAGCGGGGGGGCGAGAGACCCAGTACTTC. Its protein product is CASSSLAGGRETQYF.

The J gene is TRBJ1-2, the V gene TRBV6-5; tentatively, D is TRBD1 (5 bases). This CDR3 is 13 amino acids long. CDR1 and CDR2 (germline): MNHEY, SVGAGI. Trimming removed 6 bases from V and 2 bases from J, with 10 bases in between. CDR3 coding DNA: TGTGCCAGCAGGAATTCAGGGAACTATGGCTACACCTTC. Amino acids: CASRNSGNYGYTF.

The chain recombines TRBV2 with TRBJ2-5; 8 bases fit TRBD1. CDR1 is SNHLY, CDR2 FYNNEI, per germline. The trim removed 6 bases at V and 0 bases at J, leaving 9 bases unmatched. The CDR3 consists of 16 residues. The CDR3 DNA sequence: TGTGCCAGCAGACCAAGGACACAGGGGGACCAAGAGACCCAGTACTTC. It codes for CASRPRTQGDQETQYF.

J is TRBJ2-6 and V is TRBV5-6; 8 bases match TRBD1. V shed 4 bases, J shed 4 bases, and the junction held 10 bases outside the gene matches. The V gene's germline CDR1 is SGHDT and CDR2 YYEEEE. This CDR3 has 17 amino acids. CDR3 protein: CASSHGDRPVGANVLTF. The CDR3 bases are TGTGCCAGCAGCCACGGGGACAGGCCTGTAGGGGCCAACGTCCTGACTTTC.

This clonotype was counted ten times or more. V usage is TRBV6-1 and J usage is TRBJ2-1; TRBD2 is a possible D gene (6 bases). The CDR3 is 16 amino acids. Trimming took off 1 base at V and 0 bases at J, with 10 bases between the two ends. Germline-derived CDR1 and CDR2 are MNHNS and SASEGT. The CDR3 is CASSEGLGLSYNEQFF. The CDR3 region has the DNA TGTGCCAGCAGTGAAGGCCTGGGACTCTCCTACAATGAGCAGTTCTTC.

This clonotype was observed at least ten times. CDR3 region: CSARDPDRGWGNQPQHF. In nucleotides, the CDR3 is TGCAGTGCTAGAGATCCCGACAGGGGCTGGGGCAATCAGCCCCAGCATTTT. The rearrangement uses TRBV20-1 and TRBJ1-5; 8 nucleotides line up with TRBD1. The J segment lost 2 bases and the V segment lost 0 bases, leaving 9 bases of the junction unmatched. The CDR3 consists of 17 residues. The germline V gene has CDR1 DFQATT and CDR2 SNEGSKA (reference sequence).

The chain carries TRBV29-1 and TRBJ1-3; D ambiguous. V lost 7 bases to trimming and J lost 0 bases, with 7 bases between them. This CDR3 spans 12 amino acids. Germline values: CDR1 SQVTM, CDR2 ANQGSEA. The CDR3 nucleotides are TGCAGCGCCCTTAACTCTGGAAACACCATATATTTT. Its protein product is CSALNSGNTIYF.